This is a list of T cell receptor beta chains from one sample in a study of T cells after yellow fever vaccination. MiXCR was run by TCRdb on the 5' RACE reads, yielding one entry per CDR3 protein. The data show some 350,000 distinct CDR3 sequences, approximately 3.9% seen once. This specimen consisted of PBMCs, obtained 5 days after the yellow fever booster vaccination. Receptors originate from a young man who received the YFV17D yellow fever vaccine. Each CDR3 is given with its conserved first and last residue. The D gene is left open where the match is weak. For some rows the clone size is stated as once, few or many, or as a class when expanded; others skip it.

CDR3 DNA	CDR3 protein	V gene	clone size	J gene	D gene
TGTGCCACCAGCCTTGCCTGGGGGGTTGGAGCCGGGGAGCTGTTTTTT	CATSLAWGVGAGELFF	TRBV15	many	TRBJ2-2	-
TGCAGCGTTAGACAGCAAGAGACCCAGTACTTC	CSVRQQETQYF	TRBV29-1	many	TRBJ2-5	-
TGTGCCAGCAGCCAGGGACAGGGTAGGAATGAGCAGTTCTTC	CASSQGQGRNEQFF	TRBV7-9	many	TRBJ2-1	TRBD1
TGTGCCAGCAGCCCCCAGGAGCGGACTGAAGCTTTCTTT	CASSPQERTEAFF	TRBV7-2	many	TRBJ1-1	-
TGTGCCAGCAGAGACTCTGGAAACACCATATATTTT	CASRDSGNTIYF	TRBV12-3/TRBV12-4	few	TRBJ1-3	-
TGCGCCAGCAGAGATCCCAGCTTGAACACTGAAGCTTTCTTT	CASRDPSLNTEAFF	TRBV5-1	-	TRBJ1-1	-
TGTGCCAGCAGCCCACAACAGGGGAATGGAAATCAGCCCCAGCATTTT	CASSPQQGNGNQPQHF	TRBV7-8	few	TRBJ1-5	TRBD1
TGTGCCAGCAGTCTAGGGTTCGGCAATGAGCAGTTCTTC	CASSLGFGNEQFF	TRBV7-3	many	TRBJ2-1	-
TGTGCCAGCAGCGTACTCGACAGGGGCACTGAAGCTTTCTTT	CASSVLDRGTEAFF	TRBV6-2/TRBV6-3	many	TRBJ1-1	TRBD1
TGTGCCAGCAGCTCTGCGGGGGGGCCCGCAGATACGCAGTATTTT	CASSSAGGPADTQYF	TRBV7-2	many	TRBJ2-3	TRBD2
TGTGCCACCAGCAGAGGCAACAGCCTAAACACTGAAGCTTTCTTT	CATSRGNSLNTEAFF	TRBV15	many	TRBJ1-1	-
TGTGCCAGCAGCTTAGGATCTGCCCAGACTGAGACCCAGTACTTC	CASSLGSAQTETQYF	TRBV11-2	many	TRBJ2-5	-
TGTGCCAGCAGCCATTCCGCAGGGTACGAGCAGTACTTC	CASSHSAGYEQYF	TRBV5-5	few	TRBJ2-7	-
TGCGCCAGCAGCTTGGGGCCTGCAGGCCAAGAGACCCAGTACTTC	CASSLGPAGQETQYF	TRBV5-1	-	TRBJ2-5	-
TGTGCCAGCAGTCTCCACCCTAGCGGGGGCCCTCAAGAGACCCAGTACTTC	CASSLHPSGGPQETQYF	TRBV27	many	TRBJ2-5	TRBD2
TGTGCCACCAGCAAATCCGGGGGGTACACTGAAGCTTTCTTT	CATSKSGGYTEAFF	TRBV15	-	TRBJ1-1	-
TGTGCCAGTAGTATTGGCTTCCGGGACAGCAATCAGCCCCAGCATTTT	CASSIGFRDSNQPQHF	TRBV19	many	TRBJ1-5	-
TGCAGTGCTAGAGACCCAGGGAAGGATCAGCCCCAGCATTTT	CSARDPGKDQPQHF	TRBV20-1	-	TRBJ1-5	-
TGTGCCACCGCGACGAAGCGGAACACTGAAGCTTTCTTT	CATATKRNTEAFF	TRBV19	few	TRBJ1-1	-
TGCAGTGCTGGCCGGCGGGGGGTCCACAATGAGCAGTTCTTC	CSAGRRGVHNEQFF	TRBV20-1	few	TRBJ2-1	TRBD2
TGCAGTGCTAGTCACCCATACAATGAGCAGTTCTTC	CSASHPYNEQFF	TRBV20-1	many	TRBJ2-1	-
TGTGCCAGCAACACACCCCTCGGTGGCGGGCCCGGGGAGCTGTTTTTT	CASNTPLGGGPGELFF	TRBV6-2/TRBV6-3	-	TRBJ2-2	-
TGTGCCAGCAGTTACCAGAGAAGTAGTAACTATGGCTACACCTTC	CASSYQRSSNYGYTF	TRBV6-5	-	TRBJ1-2	-
TGTGCCAGCAGCTTAGGCGACGGACGAGCTTTCTTT	CASSLGDGRAFF	TRBV11-2	-	TRBJ1-1	-
TGCAGCGTTGAACACAGGGGCACAGATACGCAGTATTTT	CSVEHRGTDTQYF	TRBV29-1	few	TRBJ2-3	-
TGCGCCAGCAGCACGCTGGCAGGGGGAGGATCCAAAAACATTCAGTACTTC	CASSTLAGGGSKNIQYF	TRBV4-1	-	TRBJ2-4	-
TGTGCCAGCAGCGCAGCAAGGGTAGGCGAAGCTTTCTTT	CASSAARVGEAFF	TRBV7-2	many	TRBJ1-1	-
TGTGCCAGCAGCCAGGCCAGACAGGACACCGGGGAGCTGTTTTTT	CASSQARQDTGELFF	TRBV7-2	-	TRBJ2-2	-
TGTGCCAGCAGCCCACCCGAGGGGGGGCGCGGTAATGAAAAACTGTTTTTT	CASSPPEGGRGNEKLFF	TRBV7-9	few	TRBJ1-4	-
TGCGCCAGCAGCCAAACAGGGGCAAGCACAGATACGCAGTATTTT	CASSQTGASTDTQYF	TRBV4-3	few	TRBJ2-3	TRBD1
TGTGCCTGGAGTAAACGCCTTGGGGGGCGAGGCAACATTCAGTACTTC	CAWSKRLGGRGNIQYF	TRBV30	many	TRBJ2-4	-
TGTGCCAGCAGCGTAGGAGCGGGCGGAACCTACGAGCAGTACTTC	CASSVGAGGTYEQYF	TRBV9	few	TRBJ2-7	-
TGCAGCGTTGAAGGAAGGGGACAGGGGAAAGATACGCAGTATTTT	CSVEGRGQGKDTQYF	TRBV29-1	-	TRBJ2-3	TRBD1
TGCGCCAGCAGCCCTAGAATGGACAGGCGAATTGACTATGGCTACACCTTC	CASSPRMDRRIDYGYTF	TRBV5-1	few	TRBJ1-2	TRBD1
TGTGCCAGCAGCAGCAAACAGGGGGCAGGAGGGGAGACCCAGTACTTC	CASSSKQGAGGETQYF	TRBV7-2	many	TRBJ2-5	TRBD1
TGTGCCAGCACCGAGGAAGGCGGAAGCACTGAAGCTTTCTTT	CASTEEGGSTEAFF	TRBV6-5	-	TRBJ1-1	-
TGTGCCATCCGAGCGGGGGGGCAAGCTGAGCAGTTCTTC	CAIRAGGQAEQFF	TRBV7-9	many	TRBJ2-1	TRBD2
TGTGCCAGCAGTTATTTTCCTGGGCAGGGGGTGGGGACCCAGTACTTC	CASSYFPGQGVGTQYF	TRBV12-3/TRBV12-4	-	TRBJ2-5	TRBD1